This T cell receptor (beta chain) was identified in a study of tumor-infiltrating lymphocytes in localized non-small cell lung cancer. This clone was seen once. The target antigen is unknown. Points from the study as a whole: TCRbeta sequencing showed higher T cell infiltration in tumors than uninvolved lung. Each assay used a separate piece of the same tissue. No T-cell fraction difference was seen between IM1 and IM2 tumors. Available tissue quantity limited TCR sequencing to a patient subset.

Method: immunoSEQ multiplex PCR; TCRdb's copy keeps in-frame clones and lacks some. The sample has some 14,000 clones, about two thirds seen once. Germline CDR1 and CDR2: SGDLS and YYNGEE. The V gene lost 0 bases and the J gene lost 1 base, with 13 bases spanning the gap. The CDR3 runs 16 residues. The sample was uninvolved lung tissue not adjacent to the tumor. J is TRBJ2-5 and V is TRBV9; perhaps TRBD2 as D (5 bases). This receptor was identified in a human donor with non-small cell lung cancer. The CDR3 region has the DNA TGTGCCAGCAGCGTAGGGGCCCCCCGGGGCCAAGAGACCCAGTACTTC. Amino acids: CASSVGAPRGQETQYF.